This T cell receptor beta chain was captured in a study of naive and memory T cell subsets. Study-wide results and limits: Delayed type IV hypersensitivity infiltration was taken to explain higher tuberculin-site TCR counts.

Specified treatment: skin biopsy from PPD injection site in Mantoux-positive individual. The library had UMIs added by 3' ligation of an oligonucleotide to TCR cDNA. Biopsied sites were PPD injections in people with a positive Mantoux test. The germline CDR1 and CDR2 sequences are MDHEN and SYDVKM. The CDR3 is 16 residues long. Trimming cost V 7 bases and J 3 bases, with 16 bases left between them. This clonotype has only a few counts. Its cognate antigen is unknown. Ligated cDNA underwent four rounds of PCR with nested alpha and beta constant region primers and SP2. TCRdb redid the calling of the UMI-ligation and nested PCR reads with MiXCR, one entry per CDR3 protein. The table includes tens of thousands of distinct CDR3 sequences, approximately 10% detected once.

This rearrangement joins TRBV28 to TRBJ1-6, with D possibly matching TRBD1 (6 bases). Sequenced material: skin, taken from a tuberculin skin test site. The clonotype was recovered from an adult in good health. In DNA form, the CDR3 reads TGTGCCAGCAACCTCGACAGGATCCTCTATAATTCACCCCTCCACTTT. Amino acids: CASNLDRILYNSPLHF.